This T cell receptor beta chain was obtained from a study of T-cell reconstitution after alpha-beta-depleted transplantation in children. Study-wide points: At one year after transplant, newly produced T cells mostly accounted for T-cell counts and diversity. Elevated TCRbeta diversity at day 60 was traced, in some patients, to surviving recipient T cells and thymic progenitors. After transplant, at about two months, alpha-beta T cells were reportedly derived from several hundred expanded graft clones.

Using unique molecular identifiers, the investigators prepared the TCRbeta library. TCRdb analysed the PCR reads with MiXCR anew, one entry per CDR3 protein. This table has around 440,000 distinct CDR3 sequences, about 16% appearing once. V was trimmed by 7 bases and J by 0 bases, leaving 10 bases between them. CDR3 length: 14 amino acids. Germline V gives CDR1 SEHNR, CDR2 FQNEAQ (reference sequence). Notes on this clonotype: Its antigen is unidentified.

The receptor was derived from a boy younger than two who had a stem cell transplant for Wiskott-Aldrich syndrome, so the T cells may come from the graft donor. The chain is built from TRBV7-9 and TRBJ2-1; D unclear. The sequenced sample was PBMCs, mostly from graft donor cells, obtained 360 days after TCRalphabeta/CD19-depleted stem cell transplant. This chain's CDR3 is CASTNLSSYNEQFF. In DNA form, the CDR3 reads TGTGCCAGCACCAACCTGAGCTCCTACAATGAGCAGTTCTTC.